One T cell receptor (beta chain) is described in this entry. Each exposed participant met a COVID-19 case in the 2 weeks preceding study entry. Profiling relied on immunoSEQ multiplex PCR, and the TCRdb table lists in-frame clones only, not all of them. The table includes roughly 200,000 clones, 75% to 90% detected once. These data originate in a study of blood T cell repertoires in COVID-19. The overall study: Researchers got acute and convalescent COVID-19 samples from the United States, Italy and Spain.

Trimming left V 3 bases short and J 1 base short, with 12 bases between. The germline gives CDR1 LNHDA, CDR2 SQIVND (reference sequence). The CDR3 totals 15 residues. Sequencing was carried out using PBMCs or T cells enriched from blood (not recorded which). V and J are TRBV19 and TRBJ2-5; possible D gene TRBD1, 5 bases. This receptor was identified in a woman in her 30s who had been exposed to COVID-19. The CDR3 region has the DNA TGTGCCAGTAGTATCATGGGGCAGAGCCAAGAGACCCAGTACTTC. Residues: CASSIMGQSQETQYF.